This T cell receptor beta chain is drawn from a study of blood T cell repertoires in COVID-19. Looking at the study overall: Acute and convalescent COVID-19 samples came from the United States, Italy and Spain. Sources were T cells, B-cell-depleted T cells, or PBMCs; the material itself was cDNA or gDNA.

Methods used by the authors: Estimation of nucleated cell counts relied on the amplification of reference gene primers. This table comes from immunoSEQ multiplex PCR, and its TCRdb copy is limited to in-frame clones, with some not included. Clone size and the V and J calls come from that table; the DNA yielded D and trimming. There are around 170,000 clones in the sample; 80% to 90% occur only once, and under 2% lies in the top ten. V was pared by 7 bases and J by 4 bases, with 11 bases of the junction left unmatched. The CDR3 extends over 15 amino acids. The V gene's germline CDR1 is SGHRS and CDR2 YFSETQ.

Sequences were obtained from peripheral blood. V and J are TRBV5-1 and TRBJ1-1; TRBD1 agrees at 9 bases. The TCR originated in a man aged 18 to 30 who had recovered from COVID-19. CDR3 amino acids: CASRQPGTGSTEAFF. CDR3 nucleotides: TGCGCCAGCCGTCAACCAGGGACAGGGAGCACTGAAGCTTTCTTT.